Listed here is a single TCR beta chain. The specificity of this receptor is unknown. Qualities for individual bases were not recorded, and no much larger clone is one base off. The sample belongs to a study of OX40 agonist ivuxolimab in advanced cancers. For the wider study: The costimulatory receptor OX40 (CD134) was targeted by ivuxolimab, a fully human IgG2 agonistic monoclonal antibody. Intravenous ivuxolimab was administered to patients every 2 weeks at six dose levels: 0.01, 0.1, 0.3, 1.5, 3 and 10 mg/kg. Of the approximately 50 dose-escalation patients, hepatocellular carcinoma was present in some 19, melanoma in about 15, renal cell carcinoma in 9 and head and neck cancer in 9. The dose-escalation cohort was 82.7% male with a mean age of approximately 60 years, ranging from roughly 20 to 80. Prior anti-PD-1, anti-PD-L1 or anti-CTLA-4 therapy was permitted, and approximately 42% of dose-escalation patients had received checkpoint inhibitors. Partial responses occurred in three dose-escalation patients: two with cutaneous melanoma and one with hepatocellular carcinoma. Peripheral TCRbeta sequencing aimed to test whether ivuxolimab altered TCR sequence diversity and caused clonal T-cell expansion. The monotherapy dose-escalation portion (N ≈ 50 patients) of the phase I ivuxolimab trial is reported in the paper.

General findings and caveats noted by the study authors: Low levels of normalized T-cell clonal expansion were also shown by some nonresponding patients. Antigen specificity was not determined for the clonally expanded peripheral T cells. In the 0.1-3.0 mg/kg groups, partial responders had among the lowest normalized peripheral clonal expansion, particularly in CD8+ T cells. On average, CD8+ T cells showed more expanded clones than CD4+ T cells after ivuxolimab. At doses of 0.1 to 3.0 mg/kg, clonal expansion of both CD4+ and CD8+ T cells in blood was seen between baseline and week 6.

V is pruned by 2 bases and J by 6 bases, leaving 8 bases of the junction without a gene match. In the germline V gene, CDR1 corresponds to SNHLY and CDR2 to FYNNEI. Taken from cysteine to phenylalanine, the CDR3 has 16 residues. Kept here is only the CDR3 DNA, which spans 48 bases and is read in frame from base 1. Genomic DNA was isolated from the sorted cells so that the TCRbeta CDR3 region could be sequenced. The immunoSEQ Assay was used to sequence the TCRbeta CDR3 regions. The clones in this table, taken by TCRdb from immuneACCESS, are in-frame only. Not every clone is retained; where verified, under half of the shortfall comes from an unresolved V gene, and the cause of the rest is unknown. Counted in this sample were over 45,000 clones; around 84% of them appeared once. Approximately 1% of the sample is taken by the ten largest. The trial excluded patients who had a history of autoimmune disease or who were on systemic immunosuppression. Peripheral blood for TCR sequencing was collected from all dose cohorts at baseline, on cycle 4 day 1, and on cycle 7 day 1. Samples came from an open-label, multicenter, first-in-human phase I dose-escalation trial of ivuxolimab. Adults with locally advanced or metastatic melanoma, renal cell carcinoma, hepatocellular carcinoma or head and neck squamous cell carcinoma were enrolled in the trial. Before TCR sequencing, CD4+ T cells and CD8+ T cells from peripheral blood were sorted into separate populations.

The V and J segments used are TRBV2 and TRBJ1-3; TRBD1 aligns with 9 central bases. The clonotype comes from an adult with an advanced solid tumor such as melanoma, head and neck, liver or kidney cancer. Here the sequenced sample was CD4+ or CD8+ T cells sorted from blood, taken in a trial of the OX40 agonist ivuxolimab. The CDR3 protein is CASSETAGTGLNTIYF. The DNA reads TGTGCCAGCAGTGAAACGGCGGGGACAGGGCTAAACACCATATATTTT.